Sequencing of this TCR beta chain was carried out in a study of graft-versus-host responses after intestinal transplantation. For the study at large: Each patient got anti-thymocyte globulin induction, then tacrolimus and steroids for about 3 years. General observations from the study: Individuals who had graft-donor T cell macrochimerism had allografts that showed high graft-versus-host to host-versus-graft clonal ratios.

About this clone: Its antigen is unknown.

This CDR3 has 15 amino acids. Germline CDR1 SEHNR, CDR2 FQNEAQ (reference sequence). Measured with immunoSEQ multiplex PCR; TCRdb has only the in-frame clones, and not every one. The sample comprises some 41,000 clones, approximately 95% of which are singletons, and less than 0.65% rests with the top ten. The gene calls are TRBV7-9 and TRBJ2-5; D is tentatively TRBD1 or TRBD2 (5 bases each). Matching the DNA end better, TRBJ2-7 makes the J call doubtful. The clonotype originates from a human donor who was the organ donor for an intestinal transplant. Source: unstimulated CD8+ T cells sorted from spleen or lymph node cells, taken before transplant. CDR3 in amino acids: CASSLIWWGFYEQYF. The CDR3 nucleotides are TGTGCCAGCAGCTTAATATGGTGGGGGTTCTACGAGCAGTACTTC.